The subject of this entry is one T cell receptor (beta chain). This record belongs to a study of control samples from healthy donors and cancer patients. Only in-frame clones appear in the TCRdb table, and some are missing; sequencing was by immunoSEQ multiplex PCR. The sample consists of about 160,000 clones, 92% of them appearing once. Sequencing was performed on blood. The TCR comes from a woman in her 30s in good health.

The chain's CDR3 is CASSLEQVSTGELFF. The DNA of the CDR3 is TGCGCCAGCAGCTTGGAACAGGTATCCACCGGGGAGCTGTTTTTT. The rearrangement joins TRBV5-1 to TRBJ2-2; D is possibly TRBD1 (5 bases). CDR1 is SGHRS and CDR2 is YFSETQ in the germline V gene. Trimming cost V 0 bases and J 4 bases, with 10 bases left between them. The CDR3 spans 15 residues.